This T cell receptor (beta chain) was sequenced for a study of blood T cell repertoires in COVID-19. Study-level background: Some COVID-19 samples were acute and others convalescent; all came from the United States, Italy and Spain. PBMCs, B-cell-depleted T cells, or T cells provided the cDNA or gDNA that made up the material.

The CDR3 runs to 17 residues. In germline, CDR1 is SGHRS, CDR2 YFSETQ. V was pared by 0 bases and J by 0 bases, with 12 bases between. The sample holds a few counts of this clone. Original handling: Nucleated cell counts were estimated from reference gene primer amplification. Profiling relied on immunoSEQ multiplex PCR, and the TCRdb table lists in-frame clones only, not all of them. V, J and clone size are those of that table, while D and trimming were read from the DNA. Altogether 200,000 to 250,000 clones are present, around 80% being singletons, with the ten largest covering roughly 1.4%. The sample taken for sequencing was peripheral blood. The chain recombines TRBV5-1 with TRBJ2-2, with D perhaps TRBD2 (5 bases). This receptor was obtained from a middle-aged woman who had recovered from COVID-19. CDR3 nucleotide sequence: TGCGCCAGCAGCTTGGCCCTTGGACTGTCGAACACCGGGGAGCTGTTTTTT. Its protein is CASSLALGLSNTGELFF.